The source of this TCR beta chain is a study of cytomegalovirus exposure and HLA in healthy donors. PCR primers comprised 60 Vbeta and 13 Jbeta primers. Measured with immunoSEQ multiplex PCR; TCRdb has only the in-frame clones, and not every one. Altogether about 160,000 clones are present, more than 65% being singletons, with the ten largest covering 9.7%. CDR1 and CDR2 from the germline V gene are PRHDT and FYEKMQ (reference sequence). Trimming took 5 bases from V and 4 from J; bases not matched to a gene: 13. The length of the CDR3 is 16 residues. The chain recombines TRBV13 with TRBJ1-2; 7 bases map to TRBD1. The sequence was collected from a young man in good health and CMV-seropositive. The source material was PBMCs. DNA of the CDR3: TGTGCCAGCAGCCCACGGACAGGCCGAACGGGCTATGGCTACACCTTC. Translated, it gives CASSPRTGRTGYGYTF.